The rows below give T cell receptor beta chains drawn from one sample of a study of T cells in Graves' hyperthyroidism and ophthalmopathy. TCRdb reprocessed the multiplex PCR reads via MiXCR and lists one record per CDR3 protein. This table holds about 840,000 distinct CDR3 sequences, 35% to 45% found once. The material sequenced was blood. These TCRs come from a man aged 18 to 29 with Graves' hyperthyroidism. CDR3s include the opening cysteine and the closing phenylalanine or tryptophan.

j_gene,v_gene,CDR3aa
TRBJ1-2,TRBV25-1,CASSPLWGLVYGYTF
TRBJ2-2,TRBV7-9,CARSINTGELFF
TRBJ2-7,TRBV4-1,CASSQEAGQAYEQYF
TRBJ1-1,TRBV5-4,CASSSGQGTRDTEAFF
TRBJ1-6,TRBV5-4,CASSQSPGTDHNSPLHF
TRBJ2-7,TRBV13,CASSLNEVGLYEQYF
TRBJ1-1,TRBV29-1,CSVEDSPNTEAFF
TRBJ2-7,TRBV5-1,CASSLEASGRNEQYF
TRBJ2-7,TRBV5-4,CAIEMENSYEQYF
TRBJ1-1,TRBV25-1,CASNFNRGGGTEAFF
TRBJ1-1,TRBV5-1,CASSLDVMSIEAFF
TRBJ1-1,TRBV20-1,CSASLSTVNTEAFF
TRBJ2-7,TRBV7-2,CASSSRTSLYEQYF
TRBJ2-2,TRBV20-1,CSARDLETGVDGELFF
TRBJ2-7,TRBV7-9,CASSFAGVAEQYF
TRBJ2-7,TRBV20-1,CSASGGGPSRYEQYF
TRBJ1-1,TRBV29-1,CSVVATGTEAFF
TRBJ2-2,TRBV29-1,CSVEGTGGTGELFF
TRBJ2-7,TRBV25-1,CASSEARISYEQYF
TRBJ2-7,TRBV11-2,CASSSGLTGLNEQYF
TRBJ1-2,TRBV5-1,CANSTDRGHGGYTF
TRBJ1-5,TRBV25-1,CASTTGQGAYQPQHF
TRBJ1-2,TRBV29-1,CSVSNYGYTF
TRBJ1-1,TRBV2,CASSGAGVTEAFF
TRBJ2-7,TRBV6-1,CASIGGDYEQYF
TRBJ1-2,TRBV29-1,CSVEDQDYGYTF